These T cell receptor beta chains were read from a single sample in a study of OX40 agonist ivuxolimab in advanced cancers. Data came from immunoSEQ multiplex PCR; TCRdb stores just in-frame clones and leaves some out. The sample consists of about 64,000 clones, approximately 88% of them appearing once. The source was CD4+ or CD8+ T cells sorted from blood, collected in a trial of the OX40 agonist ivuxolimab. Receptors were obtained from an adult with an advanced solid tumor such as melanoma, head and neck, liver or kidney cancer. Each CDR3 is given with its conserved first and last residue.

CDR3 protein	V gene	J gene
CASRLDRNVAGELFF	TRBV5-8	TRBJ2-2
CASSEVQDTEAFF	TRBV6-1	TRBJ1-1
CASRPSGLARTGELFF	TRBV2	TRBJ2-2
CASSLPRSRTDTQYF	TRBV5-1	TRBJ2-3
CASSYMGASEQFF	TRBV6-6	TRBJ2-1
CASSLGQAGGYTF	TRBV27	TRBJ1-2
CASSIAAGGYEQYF	TRBV7-2	TRBJ2-7
CASSQGLQVFKETQYF	TRBV4-1	TRBJ2-5
CASRPTAVGLNTEAFF	TRBV11-3	TRBJ1-1
CASMLGQGNQPQHF	TRBV19	TRBJ1-5
CASHQGGRAGGGSEAFF	TRBV19	TRBJ1-1
CASSSPPGPPDTQYF	TRBV13	TRBJ2-3
CASSPGLAGGRVLDTQYF	TRBV7-2	TRBJ2-3
CASSLTGGQTYEQYF	TRBV7-2	TRBJ2-7
CASTLRRGTEAFF	TRBV11-2	TRBJ1-1
CASRDRLNQPQHF	TRBV6-5	TRBJ1-5
CASSLAGNQPQHF	TRBV5-1	TRBJ1-5
CAISAQAYTEAFF	TRBV10-3	TRBJ1-1
CASSPAAGFAETQYF	TRBV18	TRBJ2-5
CAWSRDVPYEQYF	TRBV30	TRBJ2-7
CASSSGQAATNEKLFF	TRBV7-9	TRBJ1-4
CASSKTPASGGGLNYTDTQYF	TRBV21-1	TRBJ2-3
CASSLVQYQQYF	TRBV11-3	TRBJ2-7
CASSVGTSGSTDTQYF	TRBV5-1	TRBJ2-3
CASRRQGEEPQHF	TRBV28	TRBJ1-5
CASSLTSGTYEQYF	TRBV11-2	TRBJ2-7
CASRQFTGLSYNEQFF	TRBV4-1	TRBJ2-1
CASSTTGLANTEAFF	TRBV6-6	TRBJ1-1
CAWRSPQAGREKLFF	TRBV30	TRBJ1-4
CASSRRDHTLDTQYF	TRBV27	TRBJ2-3
CASSSPSGGAPNEQFF	TRBV7-3	TRBJ2-1
CASSQPGQVTGELFF	TRBV2	TRBJ2-2
CASSPTGSLQETQYF	TRBV5-4	TRBJ2-5
CASSRQGWGNQPQHF	TRBV19	TRBJ1-5
CASSRQGGEQYF	TRBV6-5	TRBJ2-7
CAISSTAASYNEQFF	TRBV10-3	TRBJ2-1
CASSLYRADEQYF	TRBV5-1	TRBJ2-7
CASSPGQNEQYF	TRBV18	TRBJ2-7
CASSLGERQFF	TRBV5-4	TRBJ2-1
CASSGPGTGGNQPQHF	TRBV6-1	TRBJ1-5
CASSYSRGISGNTIYF	TRBV6-6	TRBJ1-3
CASSRAGVLNEQFF	TRBV19	TRBJ2-1
CASSLGSRGTYEQYF	TRBV7-9	TRBJ2-7
CASSLPPWGYNEQFF	TRBV27	TRBJ2-1
CASSQGQASGNTIYF	TRBV4-2	TRBJ1-3
CASSRGLAFIISGELFF	TRBV4-2	TRBJ2-2
CASSLGGGWEKLFF	TRBV7-9	TRBJ1-4
CASSEERGAAGELFF	TRBV2	TRBJ2-2
CASSDLGPDEQYF	TRBV6-1	TRBJ2-7
CASRRYGGSEQFF	TRBV11-3	TRBJ2-1
CASSQILLIRAGGTSSTDTQYF	TRBV23-1	TRBJ2-3
CASSPIPGGLNSPLHF	TRBV11-2	TRBJ1-6
CASSLALEQGYGYTF	TRBV5-4	TRBJ1-2